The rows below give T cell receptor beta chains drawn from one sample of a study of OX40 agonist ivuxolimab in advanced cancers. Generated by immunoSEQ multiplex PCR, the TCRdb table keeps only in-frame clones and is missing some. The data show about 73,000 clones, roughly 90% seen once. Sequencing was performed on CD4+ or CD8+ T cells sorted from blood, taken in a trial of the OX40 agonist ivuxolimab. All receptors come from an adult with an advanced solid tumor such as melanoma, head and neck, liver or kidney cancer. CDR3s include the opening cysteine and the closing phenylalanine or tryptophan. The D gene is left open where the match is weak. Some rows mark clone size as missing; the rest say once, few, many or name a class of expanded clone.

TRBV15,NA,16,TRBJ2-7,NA,CATSRERLRGPYEQYF,TGTGCCACCAGCAGAGAGAGACTCCGGGGGCCCTACGAGCAGTACTTC
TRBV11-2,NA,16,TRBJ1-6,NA,CASSSGGRSYNSPLHF,TGTGCCAGCAGCTCCGGTGGTCGATCCTATAATTCACCCCTCCACTTT
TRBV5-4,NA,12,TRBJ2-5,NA,CASSSTRQTQYF,TGTGCCAGCAGTTCCACCCGCCAGACCCAGTACTTC
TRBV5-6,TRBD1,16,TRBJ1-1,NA,CASSLLGQGTNTEAFF,TGTGCCAGCAGCCTCCTCGGACAGGGGACGAACACTGAAGCTTTCTTT
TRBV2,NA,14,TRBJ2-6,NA,CASSEQFGANVLTF,TGTGCCAGCAGTGAACAGTTTGGGGCCAACGTCCTGACTTTC
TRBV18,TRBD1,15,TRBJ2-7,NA,CASSLGQGLTYEQYF,TGTGCCAGCTCACTCGGACAGGGGCTGACCTACGAGCAGTACTTC
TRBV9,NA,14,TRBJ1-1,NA,CASSARGSNTEAFF,TGTGCCAGCAGCGCGCGGGGTTCGAACACTGAAGCTTTCTTT
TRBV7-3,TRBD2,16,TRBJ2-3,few,CASSPGLAGSTDTQYF,TGTGCCAGCAGCCCTGGACTAGCGGGAAGCACAGATACGCAGTATTTT
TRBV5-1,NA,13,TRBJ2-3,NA,CASSLPTTDTQYF,TGCGCCAGCAGCTTGCCGACCACAGATACGCAGTATTTT
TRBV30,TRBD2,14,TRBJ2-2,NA,CAWNIAGTTGELFF,TGTGCCTGGAACATAGCGGGTACAACCGGGGAGCTGTTTTTT
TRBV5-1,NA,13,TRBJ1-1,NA,CASSLQGDTEAFF,TGCGCCAGCAGCTTGCAGGGCGACACTGAAGCTTTCTTT
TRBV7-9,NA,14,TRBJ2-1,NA,CASSLIGTYNEQFF,TGTGCCAGCAGCTTAATAGGAACCTACAATGAGCAGTTCTTC
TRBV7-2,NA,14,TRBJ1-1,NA,CASSSRAMNTEAFF,TGTGCCAGCAGCTCTCGGGCCATGAACACTGAAGCTTTCTTT
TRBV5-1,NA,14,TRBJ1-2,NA,CASSLGTQGYGYTF,TGCGCCAGCAGCTTGGGAACCCAGGGTTACGGCTACACCTTC
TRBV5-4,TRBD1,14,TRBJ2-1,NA,CASSQGTGDNEQFF,TGTGCCAGCAGCCAAGGGACAGGGGACAATGAGCAGTTCTTC
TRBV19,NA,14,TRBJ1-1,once,CASSRDSPITEAFF,TGTGCCAGTAGTAGAGACAGCCCTATCACTGAAGCTTTCTTT
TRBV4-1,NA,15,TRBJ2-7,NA,CASSQDERISDEQYF,TGCGCCAGCAGCCAAGATGAGAGAATTTCCGACGAGCAGTACTTC
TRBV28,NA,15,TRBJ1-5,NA,CASSLGRYSNQPQHF,TGTGCCAGCAGTTTAGGGCGGTATAGCAATCAGCCCCAGCATTTT
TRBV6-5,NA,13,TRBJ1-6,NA,CASSSDRNSPLHF,TGTGCCAGCAGTTCCGACAGAAATTCACCCCTCCACTTT
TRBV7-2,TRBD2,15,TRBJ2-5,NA,CASSRGTSGIETQYF,TGTGCCAGCAGCAGGGGGACTAGCGGGATTGAGACCCAGTACTTC
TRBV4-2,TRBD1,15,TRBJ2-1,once,CASSQRDRAYNEQFF,TGTGCCAGCAGCCAACGGGACAGAGCCTACAATGAGCAGTTCTTC
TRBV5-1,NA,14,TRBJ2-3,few,CASSPRTGGDTQYF,TGCGCCAGCAGCCCCCGGACTGGTGGGGATACGCAGTATTTT
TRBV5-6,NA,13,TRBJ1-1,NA,CASSGRLNTEAFF,TGTGCCAGCAGCGGGAGGTTGAACACTGAAGCTTTCTTT
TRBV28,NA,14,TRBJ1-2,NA,CASSQGTPPYGYTF,TGTGCCAGCAGCCAGGGGACCCCTCCCTATGGCTACACCTTC
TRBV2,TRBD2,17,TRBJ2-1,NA,CASSRRLAGSSYNEQFF,TGTGCCAGCAGTCGACGACTAGCGGGTAGCTCCTACAATGAGCAGTTCTTC
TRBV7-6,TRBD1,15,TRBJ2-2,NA,CASSRGQGGSGELFF,TGTGCCAGCAGTCGTGGACAGGGGGGGTCCGGGGAGCTGTTTTTT
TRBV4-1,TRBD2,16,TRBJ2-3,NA,CASSQPNRGGTDTQYF,TGCGCCAGCAGCCAACCCAACCGGGGGGGCACAGATACGCAGTATTTT
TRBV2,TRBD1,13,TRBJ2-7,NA,CASTGQGAYEQYF,TGTGCCAGCACTGGACAGGGGGCCTACGAGCAGTACTTC
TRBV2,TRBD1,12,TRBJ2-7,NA,CASSGDSYEQYF,TGTGCCAGCAGCGGGGACAGCTACGAGCAGTACTTC
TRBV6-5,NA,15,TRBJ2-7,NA,CASIQGAGGPYEQYF,TGTGCCAGCATTCAGGGGGCGGGAGGGCCCTACGAGCAGTACTTC
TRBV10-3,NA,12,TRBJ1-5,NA,CAISESPQPQHF,TGTGCCATCAGTGAGTCACCTCAGCCCCAGCATTTT
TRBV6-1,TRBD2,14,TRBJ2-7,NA,CASRRTSGRGEQYF,TGTGCCAGCAGACGGACTAGCGGGAGAGGCGAGCAGTACTTC
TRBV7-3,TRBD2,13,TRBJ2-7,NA,CASSAGDRYEQYF,TGTGCCAGCAGCGCGGGGGACCGCTACGAGCAGTACTTC
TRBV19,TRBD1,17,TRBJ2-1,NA,CASIPVGDRGLYNEQFF,TGTGCCAGTATTCCGGTGGGCGACAGGGGTCTCTACAATGAGCAGTTCTTC
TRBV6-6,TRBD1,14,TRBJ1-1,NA,CASSSPPGGTEAFF,TGTGCCAGCAGTTCCCCCCCAGGGGGCACTGAAGCTTTCTTT
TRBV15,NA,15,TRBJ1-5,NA,CATSRDLTGWQPQHF,TGTGCCACCAGCAGAGATTTAACGGGGTGGCAGCCCCAGCATTTT
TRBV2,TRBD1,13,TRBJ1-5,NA,CASAGQGDQPQHF,TGTGCCAGCGCTGGACAGGGCGATCAGCCCCAGCATTTT
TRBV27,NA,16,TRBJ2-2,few,CASKNEPGQNTGELFF,TGTGCCAGCAAAAACGAACCCGGACAGAACACCGGGGAGCTGTTTTTT
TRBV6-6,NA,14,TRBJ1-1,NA,CASTWGGKNTEAFF,TGTGCCAGCACCTGGGGGGGGAAGAACACTGAAGCTTTCTTT
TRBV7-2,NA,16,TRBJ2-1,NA,CASSLGVFGAYIEQFF,TGTGCCAGCAGCTTAGGCGTTTTTGGGGCTTATATTGAGCAGTTCTTC
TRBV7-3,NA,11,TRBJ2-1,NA,CASSLNGEQFF,TGTGCCAGCAGCTTAAATGGAGAGCAGTTCTTC
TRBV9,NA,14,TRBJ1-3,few,CASTSGTSGNTIYF,TGTGCCAGCACCTCCGGGACATCAGGAAACACCATATATTTT
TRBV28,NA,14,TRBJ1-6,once,CASSLTGNDSPLHF,TGTGCCAGCAGTTTAACAGGGAACGATTCACCCCTCCACTTT
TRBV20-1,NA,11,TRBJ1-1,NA,CSASLDTEAFF,TGCAGTGCTAGTTTGGACACTGAAGCTTTCTTT
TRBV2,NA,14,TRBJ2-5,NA,CASSPPETLWTQYF,TGTGCCAGCAGCCCTCCAGAGACCCTATGGACCCAGTACTTC
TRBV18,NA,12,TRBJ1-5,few,CASSRESEPQHF,TGTGCCAGCTCTCGGGAGTCAGAGCCCCAGCATTTT